The next 29 T cell receptor beta chains were all read from a single sample in a study of cytomegalovirus exposure and HLA in healthy donors. The PCR contained 60 Vbeta and 13 Jbeta primers. This table comes from immunoSEQ multiplex PCR, and its TCRdb copy is limited to in-frame clones, with some not included. The table has roughly 200,000 clones, 60% to 80% seen once; the top ten hold under 2.5%. Sequenced sample: PBMCs. These receptors all stem from a man aged 60-69 years in good health and CMV-seronegative.

The chain carries TRBV2 and TRBJ2-3; TRBD1 is a possible D gene (6 bases). Trimming cost V 5 bases and J 0 bases, with 12 bases left between them. The CDR3 is 15 residues long. The germline V gene encodes CDR1 SNHLY and CDR2 FYNNEI. The CDR3 spells CASSTWTVSTDTQYF. The CDR3 bases are TGTGCCAGCAGTACATGGACAGTCAGCACAGATACGCAGTATTTT.

J is TRBJ2-2 and V is TRBV9, with 11 positions matching TRBD2. The ends lost 3 bases at V and 7 bases at J; junction bases unmatched: 5. This CDR3 region has 15 residues. Germline assignment: CDR1 SGDLS and CDR2 YYNGEE. The CDR3 DNA reads as TGTGCCAGCAGCGCCAGGACTAGCGGGTACGGGGAGCTGTTTTTT. Translation: CASSARTSGYGELFF.

The CDR3 spells CSVGQGLGNTEAFF. DNA of the CDR3: TGCAGCGTTGGGCAGGGCCTGGGGAACACTGAAGCTTTCTTT. This chain connects TRBV29-1 to TRBJ1-1, with D tentatively TRBD1 (5 bases). V dropped 4 bases and J dropped 1 base, with 13 bases sitting between them. The CDR3 is made up of 14 amino acids. Per germline, CDR1 SQVTM and CDR2 ANQGSEA. The full variable domain, its missing parts supplied by reference TRBV29-1 and TRBJ1-1, is SAVISQKPSRDICQRGTSLTIQCQVDSQVTMMFWYRQQPGQSLTLIATANQGSEATYESGFVIDKFPISRPNLTFSTLTVSNMSPEDSSIYLCSVGQGLGNTEAFFGQGTRLTVV.

The CDR3 coding sequence is TGTGCCAGCAGCCCACGAGGACAGACAAGGACGTTCTTC. Translating gives CASSPRGQTRTFF. The V and J genes are TRBV7-2 and TRBJ2-1; TRBD1 might be the D (6 bases). With 5 bases removed from V and 15 bases from J, the gap between germline ends came to 20 bases. The CDR3 spans 13 residues. CDR1 is SGHTA, CDR2 FQGNSA, per germline.

Many counts were recorded for this clone. The CDR3 loop is CASSLTGGGLGDGYTF. For the CDR3, the DNA is TGTGCCAGCAGCCTCACAGGGGGCGGCCTCGGGGATGGCTACACCTTC. The chain is built from TRBV5-8 and TRBJ1-2; 9 bases agree with TRBD1. The CDR3 extends over 16 amino acids. Germline CDR1 and CDR2: SGHTS and YDEGEE. The ends lost 4 bases at V and 6 bases at J; junction bases unmatched: 13.

V and J are TRBV27 and TRBJ1-4; D might be TRBD1 (6 bases). V lost 6 bases and J 7 bases, leaving 15 bases between the germline ends. Germline V gene data show CDR1 as MNHEY and CDR2 as SMNVEV (reference sequence). CDR3 length: 14 amino acids. The CDR3 region has the DNA TGTGCCAGCAGCCGCATCAGGGGCGGTGAAAAACTGTTTTTT. Translated, it gives CASSRIRGGEKLFF.

This clone was recorded a few times. This chain uses TRBV4-3 with TRBJ2-1, with 15 positions matching TRBD2. This CDR3 is 20 amino acids long. V was pared by 0 bases and J by 1 base, with 7 bases of the junction left unmatched. Germline V CDR1 and CDR2: LGHNA, YSLEER. Here the CDR3 reads CASSQDVPGLAGGSYNEQFF. CDR3 in DNA: TGCGCCAGCAGCCAAGACGTCCCGGGACTAGCGGGAGGATCCTACAATGAGCAGTTCTTC.

V and J are TRBV6-1 and TRBJ2-7; no reliable D call. CDR1 is MNHNS, CDR2 SASEGT, per germline. Deletions cut 1 base from V and 2 bases from J, with 3 bases between. The CDR3 loop spans 12 amino acids. In DNA, the CDR3 is TGTGCCAGCAGTGAAGTCACCTACGAGCAGTACTTC. Encoded protein: CASSEVTYEQYF.

This clone showed up just a few times. The chain uses TRBV28 and TRBJ2-7, with 7 nucleotides matching TRBD1. Germline V lookup: CDR1 MDHEN, CDR2 SYDVKM. This CDR3 contains 11 residues. Germline trimming cut 7 bases from V and 11 bases from J; bases unmatched to any gene: 8. The CDR3 spells CASKDRVVEYF. CDR3 bases: TGTGCCAGCAAAGACAGGGTGGTCGAGTACTTC.

V usage is TRBV7-8 and J usage is TRBJ2-2; 8 bases map to TRBD2. The V segment lost 3 bases and the J segment 7 bases; nucleotides outside the gene matches: 7. CDR3 size: 15 residues. Looked up from germline, CDR1 is SGHVS and CDR2 is FQNEAQ. CDR3 DNA sequence: TGTGCCAGCAGCTTCAGAGCGGGGGCTAACGGGGAGCTGTTTTTT. It translates to CASSFRAGANGELFF.

V and J are TRBV6-5 and TRBJ1-1, with D maybe TRBD1 (6 bases). Looked up from germline, CDR1 is MNHEY and CDR2 is SVGAGI. The CDR3 length is 16 residues. V lost 4 bases and J 6 bases, leaving 21 bases between the germline ends. Here the CDR3 DNA reads TGTGCCAGCAGTTCACAGGGACCTCTATTATTACCTGAAGCTTTCTTT. Translation: CASSSQGPLLLPEAFF.

The V gene is TRBV6-1, the J gene TRBJ2-7, with 9 bases fitting TRBD1. From germline, CDR1 is MNHNS and CDR2 SASEGT. V lost 7 bases, J lost 3 bases, and 7 bases stayed unmatched. This CDR3 comprises 14 residues. This CDR3 is CASKGQGLHYEQYF. The CDR3 region has the DNA TGTGCCAGCAAAGGACAGGGGCTACACTACGAGCAGTACTTC.

The chain couples TRBV18 to TRBJ2-2; D gene unclear. Trimming stripped 3 bases from V and 5 bases from J, with 13 bases between. CDR1 is KGHSH and CDR2 is LQKENI in the germline V gene. The CDR3 sequence is 15 residues long. For the CDR3, the DNA is TGTGCCAGCTCACCTCCGCACATTACAACCGGGGAGCTGTTTTTT. Amino acid sequence: CASSPPHITTGELFF. Combining the CDR3 with reference TRBV18 and TRBJ2-2 gives the whole variable domain NAGVMQNPRHLVRRRGQEARLRCSPMKGHSHVYWYRQLPEEGLKFMVYLQKENIIDESGMPKERFSAEFPKEGPSILRIQQVVRGDSAAYFCASSPPHITTGELFFGEGSRLTVL.

The chain is built from TRBV7-9 and TRBJ1-3; D is unresolved. The CDR3 is 15 residues long. Trimming took 6 bases from V and 4 from J, leaving 16 bases between them. Per germline, CDR1 SEHNR and CDR2 FQNEAQ (reference sequence). CDR3 DNA: TGTGCCAGCAGACGGAACGGAGCGGGAGGAAACACCATATATTTT. Residues: CASRRNGAGGNTIYF.

The V gene is TRBV13, the J gene TRBJ2-1; the D gene is possibly TRBD2 (7 bases). V was clipped by 5 bases and J by 3 bases, with 11 bases between them. This CDR3 spans 14 amino acids. Germline V lookup: CDR1 PRHDT, CDR2 FYEKMQ (reference sequence). CDR3 sequence: CASSRGAGYNEQFF. The DNA for the CDR3 is TGTGCCAGCAGCCGGGGGGCTGGCTACAATGAGCAGTTCTTC.

The J gene is TRBJ2-2, the V gene TRBV19, with 8 bases aligning to TRBD1. The CDR3 runs to 14 residues. After removal of 5 bases from V and 3 bases from J, the junction contained 2 bases not matched to a gene. Germline-derived CDR1 and CDR2 are LNHDA and SQIVND (reference sequence). The CDR3 is CASSLTGDTGELFF. The CDR3 coding sequence is TGTGCCAGTAGTTTGACAGGGGACACCGGGGAGCTGTTTTTT.

This clone has just a few counts. The J gene is TRBJ1-1, the V gene TRBV18; D is uncertain. This CDR3 is built from 15 residues. From germline, CDR1 is KGHSH and CDR2 LQKENI. The V end was cut by 2 bases, the J end by 0 bases, with 10 bases between. The CDR3 DNA reads as TGTGCCAGCTCACCATTAAGCCAGGTGAACACTGAAGCTTTCTTT. Translated, it gives CASSPLSQVNTEAFF.

This clone has just one count. V and J are TRBV4-3 and TRBJ2-1, with 15 bases fitting TRBD2. In germline, CDR1 is LGHNA, CDR2 YSLEER. This CDR3 is 19 amino acids long. With V trimmed by 1 base and J by 5 bases, 9 bases remained unmatched. CDR3 region: CASSQVGTSGRTRHNEQFF. CDR3 sequence (DNA): TGCGCCAGCAGCCAAGTGGGGACTAGCGGGAGGACTCGGCACAATGAGCAGTTCTTC.

This clone has only a few counts. The J gene is TRBJ1-1, the V gene TRBV19, with TRBD1 identical over 11 bases. The CDR3 consists of 15 residues. Losses at the gene ends were 7 bases for V and 1 base for J; bases not matched to a gene: 5. From germline, CDR1 is LNHDA and CDR2 SQIVND (reference sequence). In DNA, the CDR3 is TGTGCCAGTACCGCTGGACAGGGGGCGAACACTGAAGCTTTCTTT. Protein: CASTAGQGANTEAFF.

The rearrangement uses TRBV28 and TRBJ1-3; D unresolved. There are 15 residues in the CDR3. Trimming stripped 2 bases from V and 0 bases from J, with 8 bases between. The germline CDR1 and CDR2 sequences are MDHEN and SYDVKM. The CDR3 bases are TGTGCCAGCAGTTTACAGTTTTCCTCTGGAAACACCATATATTTT. The encoded protein is CASSLQFSSGNTIYF.

This clone was recorded once. The chain couples TRBV6-6 to TRBJ1-1; TRBD1 agrees at 7 bases. The CDR3 runs 11 residues. The ends lost 5 bases at V and 9 bases at J; junction bases unmatched: 3. The germline V gene has CDR1 MNHNY and CDR2 SVGAGI (reference sequence). CDR3 region: CASSVTGKAFF. The CDR3 DNA is TGTGCCAGCAGTGTGACAGGGAAAGCTTTCTTT.

The chain links TRBV7-2 to TRBJ1-1; the D is unclear. V was cut by 6 bases and J by 3 bases, with 17 bases left in between. The CDR3 runs to 15 residues. CDR1 and CDR2 from the germline V gene are SGHTA and FQGNSA. The DNA for the CDR3 is TGTGCCAGCAGGGCTCCGACGCGGGGAGACACTGAAGCTTTCTTT. It is translated as CASRAPTRGDTEAFF. The full variable domain, completed using reference TRBV7-2 and TRBJ1-1, is GAGVSQSPSNKVTEKGKDVELRCDPISGHTALYWYRQSLGQGLEFLIYFQGNSAPDKSGLPSDRFSAERTGGSVSTLTIQRTQQEDSAVYLCASRAPTRGDTEAFFGQGTRLTVV.

This chain connects TRBV2 to TRBJ2-1; D ambiguous. V was clipped by 4 bases and J by 10 bases, with 8 bases between them. Germline CDR1 SNHLY, CDR2 FYNNEI. The CDR3 is 11 amino acids. CDR3 region: CASSVGREQFF. In nucleotides, the CDR3 is TGTGCCAGCAGTGTGGGCCGGGAGCAGTTCTTC.

The V gene is TRBV5-1, the J gene TRBJ1-2, with D hard to call. This CDR3 spans 14 amino acids. V was pared by 4 bases and J by 0 bases, with 10 bases between. Germline CDR1 SGHRS, CDR2 YFSETQ. The CDR3 DNA reads as TGCGCCAGCAGCATAGGAGGGACTAACTATGGCTACACCTTC. Translated, it gives CASSIGGTNYGYTF.

V gene TRBV6-6 combines with J gene TRBJ2-2; a possible D gene is TRBD2 (5 bases). Germline V gene data show CDR1 as MNHNY and CDR2 as SVGAGI (reference sequence). V dropped 6 bases and J dropped 2 bases, with 16 bases sitting between them. The CDR3 spans 16 residues. The CDR3 sequence is CASRPNARVNTGELFF. As DNA, the CDR3 is TGTGCCAGCAGACCTAACGCGAGGGTCAACACCGGGGAGCTGTTTTTT.

This chain uses TRBV5-1 with TRBJ1-2; TRBD1 agrees at 9 bases. The CDR3 runs to 15 residues. Germline loops: CDR1 SGHRS, CDR2 YFSETQ. V was pared by 3 bases and J by 5 bases, with 8 bases of the junction left unmatched. The CDR3 protein is CASSSGQGFQYGYTF. The CDR3 bases are TGCGCCAGCAGCTCGGGACAGGGCTTTCAGTATGGCTACACCTTC.

A few counts support this clone. The chain is built from TRBV29-1 and TRBJ2-4; maybe TRBD1 (6 bases). The germline V and J ends were trimmed by 4 bases and 2 bases, with 15 bases remaining between them. Looked up from germline, CDR1 is SQVTM and CDR2 is ANQGSEA. The length of the CDR3 is 15 residues. The CDR3 spells CSVGGDTGSKNIQYF. The CDR3 nucleotides read TGCAGCGTTGGGGGAGACACAGGGTCCAAAAACATTCAGTACTTC.

The sample holds a few counts of this clone. The chain links TRBV6-6 to TRBJ2-7; possibly TRBD1 for D (6 bases). Germline V gene data show CDR1 as MNHNY and CDR2 as SVGAGI (reference sequence). With 0 bases removed from V and 0 bases from J, the gap between germline ends came to 9 bases. The CDR3 extends over 15 amino acids. Written as DNA, the CDR3 is TGTGCCAGCAGTTACTCCAGGGGCCCCTCCTACGAGCAGTACTTC. This gives the protein CASSYSRGPSYEQYF.

This clone is deemed medium-sized. This chain joins TRBV10-3 and TRBJ2-5, with 10 bases matching TRBD1. The CDR3 is 16 amino acids. Germline V lookup: CDR1 ENHRY, CDR2 SYGVKD. J was trimmed by 5 bases and V by 3 bases; bases with no gene match: 9. The CDR3 is CAISDRDRGFGETQYF. CDR3 bases: TGTGCCATCAGTGACAGGGACAGGGGTTTCGGGGAGACCCAGTACTTC.